A single sample is the source of the 16 T cell receptor beta chains below, sequenced in a study of CD8 T cells in Susac syndrome. Reverse transcription of about 0.45 to 1 ug RNA was carried out with random hexamers. TCRdb used MiXCR to reprocess the immunoSEQ multiplex PCR reads, holding one entry per CDR3 protein. The data contain about 25,000 distinct CDR3 sequences, approximately 94% of them singletons. The sample consisted of CD8+ T cells from PBMCs. The receptor source for this set is a human donor in good health.

The V gene is TRBV7-8, the J gene TRBJ2-2; D gene unclear. There are 13 residues in the CDR3. Trimming removed 5 bases from V and 6 bases from J, with 10 bases in between. Germline V gene lookup returns CDR1 SGHVS and CDR2 FQNEAQ. As DNA, the CDR3 is TGTGCCAGCAGCCCCAGCAGGTCCGGGGAGCTGTTTTTT. Translation: CASSPSRSGELFF.

The V gene is TRBV5-1, the J gene TRBJ1-2, with 8 bases matching TRBD1. CDR3 length: 13 residues. Germline lookup yields CDR1 SGHRS and CDR2 YFSETQ. The V and J ends lost 7 bases and 7 bases, in that order; junction bases with no gene match: 9. CDR3 DNA: TGCGCCAGCCGTGGACAGGGAAAGTTTGGCTACACCTTC. It encodes CASRGQGKFGYTF.

The chain employs TRBV4-3 and TRBJ1-6, with D uncertain. Germline CDR1 is LGHNA and CDR2 is YSLEER. The CDR3 has 14 amino acids. Deletions cut 1 base from V and 7 bases from J, with 8 bases between. The CDR3 loop is CASSQAVGNSPLHF. The CDR3 region has the DNA TGCGCCAGCAGCCAAGCCGTCGGGAATTCACCCCTCCACTTT.

The chain carries TRBV13 and TRBJ1-1; 12 positions match TRBD1. The CDR3 consists of 14 residues. The germline gives CDR1 PRHDT, CDR2 FYEKMQ (reference sequence). V was pared by 6 bases and J by 1 base, with 0 bases of the junction left unmatched. CDR3 nucleotides: TGTGCCAGCAGGGGACAGGGGGCGAACACTGAAGCTTTCTTT. Translated, it gives CASRGQGANTEAFF.

This chain joins TRBV7-9 and TRBJ2-7; TRBD2 agrees at 11 bases. V lost 3 bases, J lost 3 bases, and 7 bases stayed unmatched. Germline-derived CDR1 and CDR2 are SEHNR and FQNEAQ (reference sequence). The CDR3 is 16 residues long. CDR3: CASSFALAGEVYEQYF. The DNA of the CDR3 is TGTGCCAGCAGCTTCGCACTAGCGGGGGAGGTCTACGAGCAGTACTTC.

This chain connects TRBV4-1 to TRBJ2-3; no reliable D call. V lost 3 bases and J 6 bases, leaving 7 bases between the germline ends. The CDR3 spans 12 residues. In germline, CDR1 is MGHRA, CDR2 YSYEKL. CDR3 sequence reads: CASSQGRDTQYF. The CDR3 bases are TGCGCCAGCAGCCAGGGCAGGGATACGCAGTATTTT.

This chain links TRBV19 with TRBJ2-5, with D perhaps matching TRBD2 (6 bases). Germline loops: CDR1 LNHDA, CDR2 SQIVND (reference sequence). The CDR3 is 14 amino acids. The V end was cut by 3 bases, the J end by 1 base, with 9 bases between. DNA for the CDR3: TGTGCCAGTAGTATGGAGGGTACCCAAGAGACCCAGTACTTC. Its protein is CASSMEGTQETQYF.

This chain uses TRBV7-2 with TRBJ1-5; D remains ambiguous. The CDR3 consists of 13 residues. The germline gives CDR1 SGHTA, CDR2 FQGNSA. The V end lost 5 bases, the J end lost 5 bases, and 10 bases lay between the germline ends. The DNA for the CDR3 is TGTGCCAGCAGCCTCGAGAGGGATCAGCCCCAGCATTTT. It specifies CASSLERDQPQHF.

The chain uses TRBV19 and TRBJ2-1; no clear D. The CDR3 is 11 amino acids. Germline V gene lookup returns CDR1 LNHDA and CDR2 SQIVND (reference sequence). Deletions cut 5 bases from V and 6 bases from J, with 5 bases between. CDR3 region: CASSASNEQFF. In DNA form, the CDR3 reads TGTGCCAGTAGTGCCTCCAATGAGCAGTTCTTC.

A few counts support this clonotype. The gene calls are TRBV19 and TRBJ2-1; unclear D gene. Germline V gene lookup returns CDR1 LNHDA and CDR2 SQIVND (reference sequence). Between the trimmed V and J ends, which lost 7 bases and 3 bases, there was a span of 7 bases. This CDR3 comprises 12 residues. The CDR3 coding sequence is TGTGCCAGTAACGGATTCTACAATGAGCAGTTCTTC. Residues: CASNGFYNEQFF. Looking up the rest from reference TRBV19 and TRBJ2-1 gives the full variable domain: DGGITQSPKYLFRKEGQNVTLSCEQNLNHDAMYWYRQDPGQGLRLIYYSQIVNDFQKGDIAEGYSVSREKKESFPLTVTSAQKNPTAFYLCASNGFYNEQFFGPGTRLTVL.

The chain employs TRBV7-9 and TRBJ2-7; no clear D gene. This CDR3 has 13 amino acids. CDR1 and CDR2 (germline): SEHNR, FQNEAQ (reference sequence). The V end lost 6 bases, the J end lost 3 bases, and 12 bases lay between the germline ends. The chain's CDR3 is CASSLGKNYEQYF. CDR3 sequence (DNA): TGTGCCAGCAGTCTGGGGAAAAACTACGAGCAGTACTTC.

The genes are TRBV5-4 and TRBJ2-5; D may be TRBD2 (6 bases). Germline loops: CDR1 SGHNT, CDR2 YYREEE (reference sequence). Deletions cut 6 bases from V and 4 bases from J, with 22 bases between. The CDR3 has 16 amino acids. DNA of the CDR3: TGTGCCAGCACCACTGCGGGGTCCACTTTGGCAGAGACCCAGTACTTC. Protein product: CASTTAGSTLAETQYF.

CDR3 amino acids: CASSLDRGTYNEQFF. In DNA form, the CDR3 reads TGTGCCAGCAGCTTAGACCGCGGAACCTACAATGAGCAGTTCTTC. V gene TRBV11-2 combines with J gene TRBJ2-1; D is ambiguous. CDR1 and CDR2 (germline): SGHAT, FQNNGV. The CDR3 contains 15 residues. Trimming took 0 bases from V and 2 from J, leaving 8 bases between them.

This clonotype was picked up one time. This chain links TRBV6-2 or TRBV6-3 with TRBJ2-7, with a weak D call TRBD2 (6 bases). V lost 2 bases, J lost 6 bases, and 11 bases lay in between. The CDR3 runs 13 residues. Germline V lookup: CDR1 MNHEY, CDR2 SVGEGT. The CDR3 sequence: CASSYVGGLEQYF. The CDR3 DNA follows: TGTGCCAGCAGTTACGTGGGGGGTCTCGAGCAGTACTTC.

The rearrangement joins TRBV6-6 to TRBJ1-1; D is ambiguous. Germline V gives CDR1 MNHNY, CDR2 SVGAGI (reference sequence). This CDR3 is 16 amino acids long. V was trimmed by 2 bases and J by 4 bases, leaving 17 bases between them. In DNA, the CDR3 is TGTGCCAGCAGTTACGCGGACCCCTCGCTAGGCACTGAAGCTTTCTTT. This translates into CASSYADPSLGTEAFF.

The gene calls are TRBV6-2 or TRBV6-3 and TRBJ2-6; a weak D match, TRBD1 (6 bases). Germline assignment: CDR1 MNHEY and CDR2 SVGEGT. Trimming stripped 8 bases from V and 0 bases from J, with 20 bases between. This CDR3 is 18 amino acids long. The CDR3 loop reads CASLPRPGASSGANVLTF. The CDR3 region has the DNA TGTGCCAGCCTTCCACGACCAGGGGCTTCCTCTGGGGCCAACGTCCTGACTTTC.